These 20 T cell receptor beta chains came from one sample sequenced in a study of shared clonotypes between healthy human individuals. Positively selected for CCR7, the CD45RO-negative cells used as naive CD8 cells excluded terminally differentiated effector memory CD45RA+ cells. Clones were sequenced by immunoSEQ multiplex PCR, and TCRdb holds only the in-frame ones, with some missing. The table lists millions of clones, just over 90% of them singletons, with approximately 1.7% in the top ten. The sequencing input was naive CD8+ T cells from PBMCs. The receptors shown here come from a man aged 18 to 30 in good health. Some clones in this sample may be carry-over from other donors' samples.

The chain employs TRBV19 and TRBJ1-1, with D perhaps TRBD1 (6 bases). This CDR3 has 16 residues. CDR1 is LNHDA and CDR2 is SQIVND in the germline V gene (reference sequence). The V and J ends lost 5 bases and 1 base respectively, with 17 bases between them. The CDR3 sequence: CASSSPRAGANTEAFF. The CDR3 DNA reads as TGTGCCAGTAGTTCCCCAAGGGCAGGGGCGAACACTGAAGCTTTCTTT.

V and J are TRBV6-5 and TRBJ2-7; the D gene is possibly TRBD1 (5 bases). The CDR3 length is 14 residues. CDR1 MNHEY and CDR2 SVGAGI come from the germline V gene. The V and J ends lost 6 bases and 6 bases respectively, with 18 bases between them. CDR3 nucleotide sequence: TGTGCCAGCAGGCCGGGCAGGGTACAGCCCGAGCAGTACTTC. This sequence encodes CASRPGRVQPEQYF.

CDR3 bases: TGTGCCAGCAGCTTGGCCGGTGGTTCTGAGTTCTTC. This translates into CASSLAGGSEFF. The chain links TRBV5-8 to TRBJ2-1, with D unresolved. The CDR3 runs to 12 residues. The germline V gene has CDR1 SGHTS and CDR2 YDEGEE. Trimming removed 0 bases at V and 14 bases at J, with 12 bases between.

This clone was found once. The chain combines TRBV27 with TRBJ2-1; D may be TRBD1 (5 bases). V was cut by 1 base and J by 3 bases, with 13 bases left in between. This CDR3 has 16 amino acids. CDR1 is MNHEY, CDR2 SMNVEV, per germline (reference sequence). CDR3 in DNA: TGTGCCAGCAGTTTATTATTGGGGCAGGGCTACAATGAGCAGTTCTTC. Its protein product is CASSLLLGQGYNEQFF.

The chain combines TRBV27 with TRBJ1-2, with 9 bases that match TRBD1. J was trimmed by 5 bases and V by 5 bases; bases with no gene match: 12. The CDR3 is 16 amino acids. Germline V gene data show CDR1 as MNHEY and CDR2 as SMNVEV (reference sequence). The CDR3 DNA reads TGTGCCAGCAGTCCTCTTAGGACAGGGGCGGGATATGGCTACACCTTC. This gives the protein CASSPLRTGAGYGYTF.

The genes are TRBV29-1 and TRBJ1-2, with a weak D call TRBD1 (5 bases). This CDR3 is 14 amino acids long. Trimming left V 3 bases short and J 4 bases short, with 15 bases between. Per the germline V gene, CDR1 is SQVTM and CDR2 is ANQGSEA. The CDR3 protein is CSVDRRGEGYGYTF. CDR3 sequence (DNA): TGCAGCGTTGATCGCCGGGGCGAGGGCTATGGCTACACCTTC.

This CDR3 is CASSEAGIRQGGEKLFF. CDR3 sequence (DNA): TGTGCCAGCAGTGAAGCGGGTATAAGACAGGGAGGGGAAAAACTGTTTTTT. This chain links TRBV6-1 with TRBJ1-4, with 7 bases fitting TRBD1. This CDR3 spans 17 amino acids. The germline gives CDR1 MNHNS, CDR2 SASEGT. The ends lost 0 bases at V and 8 bases at J; junction bases unmatched: 12.

This chain uses TRBV27 with TRBJ2-5; D not certain. The germline V gene encodes CDR1 MNHEY and CDR2 SMNVEV (reference sequence). The CDR3 sequence is 15 residues long. The V end lost 6 bases, the J end lost 0 bases, and 14 bases lay between the germline ends. CDR3 sequence (DNA): TGTGCCAGCAGCCCGTATACCCCCCACCAAGAGACCCAGTACTTC. The encoded protein is CASSPYTPHQETQYF.

The chain has TRBV28 and TRBJ2-1; 11 bases map to TRBD2. This CDR3 is built from 15 residues. CDR1 is MDHEN and CDR2 is SYDVKM in the germline V gene. The V segment lost 3 bases and the J segment 3 bases; nucleotides outside the gene matches: 1. CDR3 sequence: CASSFGLAGYNEQFF. The DNA of the CDR3 is TGTGCCAGCAGTTTCGGACTAGCGGGCTACAATGAGCAGTTCTTC.

The chain is built from TRBV11-2 and TRBJ2-3; D gene uncertain. The V and J ends lost 3 bases and 5 bases respectively, with 9 bases between them. Looked up from germline, CDR1 is SGHAT and CDR2 is FQNNGV. This CDR3 has 13 residues. The chain's CDR3 is CASSFMRVDTQYF. In DNA form, the CDR3 reads TGTGCCAGCAGCTTTATGCGAGTAGATACGCAGTATTTT.

Concerning this clone itself: The sample contains more than one DNA sequence encoding this CDR3. V is TRBV27 and J is TRBJ2-7; D gene uncertain. The CDR3 has 13 residues. CDR1 is MNHEY, CDR2 SMNVEV, per germline (reference sequence). V was trimmed by 2 bases and J by 3 bases, leaving 8 bases between them. CDR3 nucleotide sequence: TGTGCCAGCAGTTTACGTCAGAACTACGAGCAGTACTTC. Encoded protein: CASSLRQNYEQYF.

The genes are TRBV4-2 and TRBJ2-5, with D possibly being TRBD1 (6 bases). The CDR3 length is 15 residues. Deletions cut 6 bases from V and 4 bases from J, with 18 bases between. Germline V CDR1 and CDR2: LGHNA, YNFKEQ. The CDR3 is CASRIVTGSGETQYF. The DNA of the CDR3 is TGTGCCAGCAGGATCGTTACAGGGTCGGGAGAGACCCAGTACTTC.

The chain combines TRBV11-2 with TRBJ2-5, with D unclear. Matching the DNA end better, TRBJ2-7 makes the J call doubtful. CDR3 length: 12 amino acids. Germline lookup yields CDR1 SGHAT and CDR2 FQNNGV. The CDR3: CASSLGSDEQYF. CDR3 DNA sequence: TGTGCCAGCAGCTTAGGGTCGGACGAGCAGTACTTC.

The chain employs TRBV7-3 and TRBJ1-1; perhaps TRBD1 as D (6 bases). The CDR3 loop spans 21 amino acids. CDR1 is SGHTA and CDR2 is FQGTGA in the germline V gene. Trimming pared 4 bases from V and 0 bases from J, leaving 30 bases between. Here the CDR3 reads CASSSGPTTGGKTDMNTEAFF. CDR3 nucleotides: TGTGCCAGCAGCTCCGGACCCACCACGGGGGGCAAGACCGACATGAACACTGAAGCTTTCTTT.

The rearrangement uses TRBV4-3 and TRBJ2-1; 8 bases match TRBD1. Germline V gene lookup returns CDR1 LGHNA and CDR2 YSLEER. The CDR3 contains 17 residues. After removal of 0 bases from V and 3 bases from J, the junction contained 7 bases not matched to a gene. CDR3 region: CASSQDRGTGYYNEQFF. The CDR3 DNA is TGCGCCAGCAGCCAAGATCGTGGGACAGGCTACTACAATGAGCAGTTCTTC.

This rearrangement joins TRBV5-1 to TRBJ2-1; 9 nucleotides line up with TRBD2. The CDR3 length is 15 residues. CDR1 and CDR2 from the germline V gene are SGHRS and YFSETQ. The V and J ends lost 4 bases and 10 bases, in that order; junction bases with no gene match: 12. CDR3 nucleotides: TGCGCCAGCAGCGTCCAGCGGGAGGTAGTAAAAGAGCAGTTCTTC. It codes for CASSVQREVVKEQFF. The full variable domain, rest sourced from reference TRBV5-1 and TRBJ2-1, is KAGVTQTPRYLIKTRGQQVTLSCSPISGHRSVSWYQQTPGQGLQFLFEYFSETQRNKGNFPGRFSGRQFSNSRSEMNVSTLELGDSALYLCASSVQREVVKEQFFGPGTRLTVL.

The rearrangement uses TRBV7-2 and TRBJ2-5; TRBD1 matches at 8 bases. The ends lost 5 bases at V and 5 bases at J; junction bases unmatched: 13. CDR1 SGHTA and CDR2 FQGNSA come from the germline V gene. The CDR3 totals 16 residues. The DNA for the CDR3 is TGTGCCAGCAGCACGCGCCAGGGGGCGCGACGGGAGACCCAGTACTTC. Its protein product is CASSTRQGARRETQYF.

V usage is TRBV5-6 and J usage is TRBJ1-2, with unresolved D. V lost 4 bases to trimming and J lost 4 bases, with 17 bases between them. The CDR3 sequence is 15 residues long. Germline-derived CDR1 and CDR2 are SGHDT and YYEEEE. This CDR3 reads CASSLPSEGIYGYTF. In DNA form, the CDR3 reads TGTGCCAGCAGCCTCCCCTCGGAGGGAATCTATGGCTACACCTTC.

The chain carries TRBV7-3 and TRBJ2-7; no definite D call. Trimming removed 2 bases from V and 7 bases from J, with 12 bases in between. Germline lookup yields CDR1 SGHTA and CDR2 FQGTGA. This CDR3 comprises 13 residues. The CDR3 here is CASSLGWAAEQYF. DNA of the CDR3: TGTGCCAGCAGCTTAGGCTGGGCGGCGGAGCAGTACTTC.

CDR3 bases: TGTGCCAGCAGTCCGGTGACAGACACTTTCGGCAATCAGCCCCAGCATTTT. This gives the protein CASSPVTDTFGNQPQHF. The chain is built from TRBV27 and TRBJ1-5; D might be TRBD1 (5 bases). The CDR3 contains 17 residues. The germline CDR1 and CDR2 sequences are MNHEY and SMNVEV (reference sequence). Deletions cut 5 bases from V and 2 bases from J, with 19 bases between.